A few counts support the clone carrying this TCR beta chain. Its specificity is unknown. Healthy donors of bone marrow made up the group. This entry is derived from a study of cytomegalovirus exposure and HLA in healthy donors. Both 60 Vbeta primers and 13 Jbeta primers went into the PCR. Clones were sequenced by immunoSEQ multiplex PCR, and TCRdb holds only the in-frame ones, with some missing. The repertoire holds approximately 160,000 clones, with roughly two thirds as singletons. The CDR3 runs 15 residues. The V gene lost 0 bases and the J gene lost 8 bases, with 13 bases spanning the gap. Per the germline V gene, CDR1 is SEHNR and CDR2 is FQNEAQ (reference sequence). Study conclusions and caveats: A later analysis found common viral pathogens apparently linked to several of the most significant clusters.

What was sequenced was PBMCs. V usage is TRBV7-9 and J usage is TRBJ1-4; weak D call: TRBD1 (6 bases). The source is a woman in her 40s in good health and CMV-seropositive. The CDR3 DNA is TGTGCCAGCAGCTTAGCGGGACATTCGACGGAAAAACTGTTTTTT. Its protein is CASSLAGHSTEKLFF.